The 27 T cell receptor beta chains given below trace back to one sample, sequenced in a study of blood T cell repertoires in COVID-19. TCRdb's copy holds only in-frame clones and misses some; the assay was immunoSEQ multiplex PCR. The sample contains 260,000 or so clones, around 88% of which appear only once. Sequenced material: peripheral blood. The origin of the receptors is an elderly man with acute or convalescent COVID-19.

The V and J genes are TRBV7-2 and TRBJ2-1; 7 nucleotides match TRBD2. J was trimmed by 14 bases and V by 0 bases; bases with no gene match: 7. Germline-derived CDR1 and CDR2 are SGHTA and FQGNSA. The CDR3 has 13 amino acids. The CDR3 loop reads CASSLADLGGEFF. The CDR3 bases are TGTGCCAGCAGCTTAGCGGATCTGGGAGGGGAGTTCTTC.

The chain joins TRBV2 to TRBJ2-7; 7 bases map to TRBD2. CDR3 length: 12 residues. Germline trimming cut 6 bases from V and 7 bases from J; bases unmatched to any gene: 6. CDR1 and CDR2 (germline): SNHLY, FYNNEI. Written as DNA, the CDR3 is TGTGCCAGCAGGCTGCGAGCGGGGGAGCAGTACTTC. It yields the protein CASRLRAGEQYF.

The chain combines TRBV18 with TRBJ2-1; tentatively, D is TRBD2 (6 bases). Between the trimmed V and J ends, which lost 3 bases and 7 bases, there was a span of 10 bases. Per the germline V gene, CDR1 is KGHSH and CDR2 is LQKENI. The CDR3 is 13 amino acids. DNA for the CDR3: TGTGCCAGCTCACCCAGACTAGAGAATGAGCAGTTCTTC. Its translation is CASSPRLENEQFF. The variable domain in full, completed from reference TRBV18 and TRBJ2-1, reads NAGVMQNPRHLVRRRGQEARLRCSPMKGHSHVYWYRQLPEEGLKFMVYLQKENIIDESGMPKERFSAEFPKEGPSILRIQQVVRGDSAAYFCASSPRLENEQFFGPGTRLTVL.

This rearrangement joins TRBV5-1 to TRBJ2-1; D is possibly TRBD2 (5 bases). The CDR3 is 15 residues long. With 0 bases removed from V and 7 bases from J, the gap between germline ends came to 14 bases. Germline lookup yields CDR1 SGHRS and CDR2 YFSETQ. Here the CDR3 reads CASSLDGVRRNEQFF. In DNA form, the CDR3 reads TGCGCCAGCAGCTTGGACGGGGTCAGGAGGAATGAGCAGTTCTTC. Full variable domain (missing parts from reference TRBV5-1 and TRBJ2-1): KAGVTQTPRYLIKTRGQQVTLSCSPISGHRSVSWYQQTPGQGLQFLFEYFSETQRNKGNFPGRFSGRQFSNSRSEMNVSTLELGDSALYLCASSLDGVRRNEQFFGPGTRLTVL.

The chain employs TRBV28 and TRBJ1-5; 11 bases align to TRBD1. After removal of 6 bases from V and 2 bases from J, the junction contained 6 bases not matched to a gene. Germline assignment: CDR1 MDHEN and CDR2 SYDVKM. This CDR3 has 16 residues. The CDR3 loop is CASSRDRGGRNQPQHF. In nucleotides, the CDR3 is TGTGCCAGCAGCCGGGACAGGGGGGGGCGCAATCAGCCCCAGCATTTT.

This clone was observed a handful of times. The rearrangement joins TRBV5-1 to TRBJ2-3, with D perhaps TRBD2 (6 bases). This CDR3 spans 13 amino acids. Germline V CDR1 and CDR2: SGHRS, YFSETQ. Trimming removed 3 bases at V and 3 bases at J, with 8 bases between. CDR3 in amino acids: CASSSGETDTQYF. The CDR3 DNA reads as TGCGCCAGCAGCTCGGGGGAAACAGATACGCAGTATTTT.

This clone was detected a few times. The chain joins TRBV10-3 to TRBJ2-1; TRBD2 matches at 15 bases. CDR1 is ENHRY, CDR2 SYGVKD, per germline. The CDR3 contains 19 residues. V lost 4 bases to trimming and J lost 5 bases; unmatched junction nucleotides: 12. For the CDR3, the DNA is TGTGCCATCAGTGCTAATCCCGGACTAGCGGGAGGGTTGAACAATGAGCAGTTCTTC. Encoded protein: CAISANPGLAGGLNNEQFF.

The V call is TRBV7-8, the J call TRBJ2-5, with TRBD2 matching 8 bases. This CDR3 is built from 15 residues. The V gene's germline CDR1 is SGHVS and CDR2 FQNEAQ. J was trimmed by 4 bases and V by 2 bases; bases with no gene match: 6. CDR3 loop: CASSLLGAGGETQYF. The CDR3 region has the DNA TGTGCCAGCAGCTTACTCGGGGCGGGGGGAGAGACCCAGTACTTC.

V and J are TRBV4-1 and TRBJ2-7; unclear D gene. This CDR3 region has 14 residues. Germline lookup yields CDR1 MGHRA and CDR2 YSYEKL. Trimming took 0 bases from V and 0 from J, leaving 6 bases between them. For the CDR3, the DNA is TGCGCCAGCAGCCAAGAGGGCAGCTCCTACGAGCAGTACTTC. Translated: CASSQEGSSYEQYF.

The V gene is TRBV6-6, the J gene TRBJ2-7; 13 bases map to TRBD2. Germline trimming cut 6 bases from V and 7 bases from J; bases unmatched to any gene: 9. Germline CDR1 reads MNHNY; CDR2 reads SVGAGI (reference sequence). There are 15 residues in the CDR3. As DNA, the CDR3 is TGTGCCAGCAGCCCCGGACTAGCGGGAGTAGGTGAGCAGTACTTC. Translated: CASSPGLAGVGEQYF.

V and J are TRBV10-3 and TRBJ1-1; D might be TRBD1 (5 bases). The CDR3 is 15 residues long. Germline V gene lookup returns CDR1 ENHRY and CDR2 SYGVKD. With 1 base removed from V and 7 bases from J, the gap between germline ends came to 16 bases. The CDR3 protein is CAISEYGPLGGEAFF. The CDR3 DNA is TGTGCCATCAGTGAGTACGGCCCTCTGGGGGGTGAAGCTTTCTTT.

The chain couples TRBV18 to TRBJ1-1; 9 bases are a match to TRBD1. The CDR3 is 15 residues long. Trimming at V came to 1 base and at J to 5 bases, leaving 5 bases not matched to a gene. CDR1 is KGHSH and CDR2 is LQKENI in the germline V gene. The CDR3 reads CASSPQTGGITEAFF. The CDR3 bases are TGTGCCAGCTCACCACAGACAGGGGGTATAACTGAAGCTTTCTTT.

This clone was found a few times. The rearrangement links TRBV7-9 to TRBJ1-1; no clear D gene. Germline CDR1 is SEHNR and CDR2 is FQNEAQ (reference sequence). CDR3 length: 15 residues. Trimming removed 5 bases at V and 8 bases at J, with 21 bases between. CDR3 coding DNA: TGTGCCAGCAGCAGTCGGACCGCCGGCGGAGGGGAAGCTTTCTTT. Protein: CASSSRTAGGGEAFF.

The CDR3 here is CASSPPGQEIYGYTF. DNA of the CDR3: TGCGCCAGCAGCCCGCCGGGACAGGAAATATATGGCTACACCTTC. V and J are TRBV5-1 and TRBJ1-2; 8 nucleotides match TRBD1. CDR1 SGHRS and CDR2 YFSETQ come from the germline V gene. The trim removed 4 bases at V and 5 bases at J, leaving 10 bases unmatched. The CDR3 sequence is 15 residues long.

This clone was seen a single time. V usage is TRBV5-1 and J usage is TRBJ2-5; possibly TRBD1 for D (6 bases). Trimming took off 0 bases at V and 5 bases at J, with 17 bases between the two ends. The CDR3 sequence is 16 residues long. The germline gives CDR1 SGHRS, CDR2 YFSETQ. The CDR3 bases are TGCGCCAGCAGCTTGGTCGTCTCGACAGGCCCGGAGACCCAGTACTTC. This gives the protein CASSLVVSTGPETQYF. The full variable domain, rest sourced from reference TRBV5-1 and TRBJ2-5, is KAGVTQTPRYLIKTRGQQVTLSCSPISGHRSVSWYQQTPGQGLQFLFEYFSETQRNKGNFPGRFSGRQFSNSRSEMNVSTLELGDSALYLCASSLVVSTGPETQYFGPGTRLLVL.

V and J are TRBV4-2 and TRBJ2-7; 7 bases are shared with TRBD2. The V and J ends lost 4 bases and 3 bases, in that order; junction bases with no gene match: 3. The CDR3 extends over 13 amino acids. Germline V lookup: CDR1 LGHNA, CDR2 YNFKEQ. The CDR3 DNA reads TGTGCCAGCAGCCGGGAGGGCGGCTACGAGCAGTACTTC. Its translation is CASSREGGYEQYF.

The chain uses TRBV12-5 and TRBJ2-7; 8 positions agree with TRBD2. J gave up 4 bases and V 5 bases, and 4 bases lay outside the gene matches. There are 13 residues in the CDR3. The germline gives CDR1 LGHNT, CDR2 FRNRAP. CDR3 sequence: CASGVAGSYEQYF. As DNA, the CDR3 is TGTGCTAGTGGTGTAGCGGGGTCGTACGAGCAGTACTTC. The full variable domain, completed using reference TRBV12-5 and TRBJ2-7, is DARVTQTPRHKVTEMGQEVTMRCQPILGHNTVFWYRQTMMQGLELLAYFRNRAPLDDSGMPKDRFSAEMPDATLATLKIQPSEPRDSAVYFCASGVAGSYEQYFGPGTRLTVT.

The V gene is TRBV6-5, the J gene TRBJ2-2; tentatively, D is TRBD2 (6 bases). V lost 3 bases to trimming and J lost 4 bases, with 15 bases between them. CDR3 length: 16 residues. Germline V gives CDR1 MNHEY, CDR2 SVGAGI. Written as DNA, the CDR3 is TGTGCCAGCAGTTATTTTTACGGGAGTCGCACCGGGGAGCTGTTTTTT. It translates to CASSYFYGSRTGELFF.

The V call is TRBV5-1, the J call TRBJ2-5, with 8 bases fitting TRBD1. Germline lookup yields CDR1 SGHRS and CDR2 YFSETQ. The CDR3 has 14 amino acids. J gave up 5 bases and V 5 bases, and 8 bases lay outside the gene matches. This CDR3 reads CASSYGDRKETQYF. The CDR3 DNA follows: TGCGCCAGCAGTTATGGGGACAGGAAGGAGACCCAGTACTTC.

The V and J genes are TRBV3-1 (or the pseudogene TRBV3-2) and TRBJ2-7; tentative D call: TRBD1 (6 bases). CDR1 and CDR2 from the germline V gene are LGHDT and YNNKEL (reference sequence). The CDR3 covers 17 residues. Trimming pared 1 base from V and 6 bases from J, leaving 22 bases between. The CDR3 sequence is CASSQVRKVQGDSEQYF. DNA for the CDR3: TGTGCCAGCAGCCAAGTAAGGAAGGTACAGGGCGATTCCGAGCAGTACTTC.

This chain links TRBV5-4 with TRBJ2-3; 14 nucleotides match TRBD2. The V and J ends lost 4 bases and 6 bases, in that order; junction bases with no gene match: 7. The germline V gene has CDR1 SGHNT and CDR2 YYREEE (reference sequence). The length of the CDR3 is 16 residues. The CDR3 DNA reads TGTGCCAGCAGCAGTCCGGGACTAGCGGGAGATGATACGCAGTATTTT. It is translated as CASSSPGLAGDDTQYF.

The chain joins TRBV5-1 to TRBJ2-3; TRBD1 matches 8 bases. V lost 2 bases, J lost 9 bases, and 8 bases stayed unmatched. The germline gives CDR1 SGHRS, CDR2 YFSETQ. The CDR3 runs to 14 residues. The CDR3 DNA reads as TGCGCCAGCAGCTTTGTACAGGGGGTAGAGACGCAGTATTTT. This gives the protein CASSFVQGVETQYF.

Of note for this clone: A read error may account for a junction end that differs from germline. The J gene is TRBJ1-1, the V gene TRBV7-7, with 8 bases aligning to TRBD1. Germline V CDR1 and CDR2: SSHAT, FNYEAQ (reference sequence). The CDR3 consists of 15 residues. CDR3 nucleotides: TGTGCTAGCAGCTTCTTCGGGACAGGCAACACTGAAGCTTTCTTT. This encodes CASSFFGTGNTEAFF.

The rearrangement joins TRBV2 to TRBJ2-3; D unclear. Trimming left V 3 bases short and J 2 bases short, with 3 bases between. The CDR3 totals 12 residues. Germline V CDR1 and CDR2: SNHLY, FYNNEI. In nucleotides, the CDR3 is TGTGCCAGCAGTGACTCCACAGATACGCAGTATTTT. Amino acids: CASSDSTDTQYF.

This rearrangement joins TRBV6-5 to TRBJ1-3; no clear D gene. The CDR3 is made up of 13 amino acids. Germline-derived CDR1 and CDR2 are MNHEY and SVGAGI. Trimming cost V 7 bases and J 0 bases, with 7 bases left between them. Here the CDR3 reads CASIRFSGNTIYF. As DNA, the CDR3 is TGTGCCAGCATACGGTTCTCTGGAAACACCATATATTTT.

To note about this clone: Other DNA variants within this sample encode the same CDR3. The CDR3: CAWSVGGSTDTQYF. DNA for the CDR3: TGTGCCTGGAGTGTTGGTGGGAGTACAGATACGCAGTATTTT. The chain links TRBV30 to TRBJ2-3, with D tentatively TRBD2 (5 bases). The CDR3 spans 14 residues. Between the trimmed V and J ends, which lost 0 bases and 3 bases, there was a span of 10 bases. The germline gives CDR1 GTSNPN, CDR2 SVGIG (reference sequence).

The chain uses TRBV4-1 and TRBJ2-3; 9 positions match TRBD2. This CDR3 has 15 residues. The V gene's germline CDR1 is MGHRA and CDR2 YSYEKL. The V gene end was trimmed by 5 bases and the J gene end by 2 bases; junction bases not matched to a gene: 5. CDR3 coding DNA: TGCGCCAGCAGCATTAGCGGGAGAAACACAGATACGCAGTATTTT. Its protein product is CASSISGRNTDTQYF.